One and the same sample provided the 32 T cell receptor beta chains below, sequenced in a study of human T cells and chemical hapten exposure. Time point here: pre-sensitization, week 0. The treatment was: therapeutic diphenylcyclopropenone sensitization with weekly scalp DPC. TCRdb re-analysed the RACE reads in MiXCR, keeping a single row per CDR3 protein. The sample records 240,000 or so distinct CDR3 sequences, about 9% being singletons. The specimen comprised whole blood, sampled in connection with sensitization to the hapten diphenylcyclopropenone (DPC). The receptor source for this set is a woman aged 40 to 49 with alopecia areata. Some clones in this sample may be carry-over from other donors' samples.

The rearrangement uses TRBV20-1 and TRBJ2-3, with D perhaps matching TRBD2 (5 bases). V was pared by 4 bases and J by 5 bases, with 19 bases between. Germline-derived CDR1 and CDR2 are DFQATT and SNEGSKA (reference sequence). The CDR3 contains 15 residues. The CDR3 nucleotides are TGCAGTGCTAATCAACTAGGGCTGAGTCTAGATACGCAGTATTTT. Amino acid sequence: CSANQLGLSLDTQYF.

This clonotype appeared a few times. A single base separates this from a much larger clone, so it may be a read error. The rearrangement uses TRBV27 and TRBJ2-7, with TRBD1 matching over 8 bases. Germline V CDR1 and CDR2: MNHEY, SMNVEV (reference sequence). CDR3 length equals 13 residues. The V gene end was trimmed by 3 bases and the J gene end by 3 bases; junction bases not matched to a gene: 1. CDR3 region: CASSFDRGYEQYF. The CDR3 bases are TGTGCCAGCAGTTTTGACAGGGGCTACGAGCAGTACTTC.

This clonotype was seen more than once but under ten times. The rearrangement links TRBV9 to TRBJ2-7; 8 bases map to TRBD2. J lost 3 bases, V lost 3 bases, and 11 bases had no gene match. Germline V lookup: CDR1 SGDLS, CDR2 YYNGEE. This CDR3 contains 16 residues. CDR3 region: CASSASGGAGVYEQYF. CDR3 bases: TGTGCCAGCAGCGCCAGCGGTGGAGCGGGAGTCTACGAGCAGTACTTC.

The rearrangement joins TRBV29-1 to TRBJ2-3, with 9 bases that match TRBD1. The CDR3 is 15 amino acids. V dropped 6 bases and J dropped 0; count of bases not matched to a gene: 7. CDR1 and CDR2 from the germline V gene are SQVTM and ANQGSEA. CDR3 nucleotide sequence: TGCAGCGTGAGGGGACAGGGAACAAGCACAGATACGCAGTATTTT. The encoded protein is CSVRGQGTSTDTQYF.

The chain employs TRBV27 and TRBJ2-7; D not resolved. Germline V lookup: CDR1 MNHEY, CDR2 SMNVEV (reference sequence). V gave up 5 bases and J gave up 12 bases, with 20 bases separating them. The CDR3 contains 13 residues. CDR3 bases: TGTGCCAGCAGTCCCTCCCCCTTTCTACCGGGGTACTTC. Translated: CASSPSPFLPGYF.

A few counts support this clonotype. The chain employs TRBV5-4 and TRBJ2-7; no clear D. CDR1 is SGHNT and CDR2 is YYREEE in the germline V gene (reference sequence). The V gene lost 0 bases and the J gene lost 1 base, with 5 bases spanning the gap. The CDR3 sequence is 13 residues long. The CDR3: CASSLEQSYEQYF. CDR3 coding DNA: TGTGCCAGCAGCTTGGAACAGTCCTACGAGCAGTACTTC. The full variable domain, completed using reference TRBV5-4 and TRBJ2-7, is ETGVTQSPTHLIKTRGQQVTLRCSSQSGHNTVSWYQQALGQGPQFIFQYYREEENGRGNFPPRFSGLQFPNYSSELNVNALELDDSALYLCASSLEQSYEQYFGPGTRLTVT.

V and J are TRBV28 and TRBJ2-1; possible D gene TRBD2, 5 bases. Between the trimmed V and J ends, which lost 2 bases and 0 bases, there was a span of 11 bases. The CDR3 runs to 16 residues. The germline V gene has CDR1 MDHEN and CDR2 SYDVKM. The CDR3 loop is CASSLPAAGSYNEQFF. The DNA for the CDR3 is TGTGCCAGCAGTTTACCGGCTGCGGGCTCCTACAATGAGCAGTTCTTC.

The genes are TRBV6-2 or TRBV6-3 and TRBJ2-7; D is possibly TRBD2 (6 bases). V lost 6 bases, J lost 5 bases, and 14 bases lay in between. The CDR3 totals 13 residues. Germline-derived CDR1 and CDR2 are MNHEY and SVGEGT. CDR3 residues: CASRPSGGDEQYF. The CDR3 DNA follows: TGTGCCAGCAGGCCCTCCGGAGGGGACGAGCAGTACTTC.

The J gene is TRBJ2-3, the V gene TRBV7-3; 10 bases are a match to TRBD2. The length of the CDR3 is 17 residues. Germline CDR1 SGHTA, CDR2 FQGTGA. Unmatched junction bases numbered 7, after V lost 2 bases and J lost 2 bases. CDR3 nucleotide sequence: TGTGCCAGCAGCTTATCCCCAGGGACTAGCGACACAGATACGCAGTATTTT. Amino acid sequence: CASSLSPGTSDTDTQYF.

This chain links TRBV29-1 with TRBJ2-7; tentatively, D is TRBD2 (6 bases). The V end was cut by 6 bases, the J end by 7 bases, with 16 bases between. CDR1 and CDR2 (germline): SQVTM, ANQGSEA. CDR3 length: 12 amino acids. This CDR3 is CSVGNWGDEQYF. The CDR3 nucleotides read TGCAGCGTGGGCAATTGGGGGGATGAGCAGTACTTC.

The J gene is TRBJ2-7, the V gene TRBV7-9; 7 bases are a match to TRBD1. Germline V lookup: CDR1 SEHNR, CDR2 FQNEAQ (reference sequence). J lost 5 bases, V lost 4 bases, and 11 bases had no gene match. CDR3 size: 15 residues. In DNA form, the CDR3 reads TGTGCCAGCAGCTCCGAGGGGGCCCCCCTGGACGAGCAGTACTTC. Residues: CASSSEGAPLDEQYF.

This clonotype was detected a few times. The chain couples TRBV9 to TRBJ2-1; TRBD2 aligns across 16 bases. The CDR3 covers 20 residues. Losses at the gene ends were 2 bases for V and 2 bases for J; bases not matched to a gene: 10. CDR1 and CDR2 (germline): SGDLS, YYNGEE. In DNA form, the CDR3 reads TGTGCCAGCAGCGTGACCGGAGGGACTAGCGGGAGGGGCACCTACAATGAGCAGTTCTTC. Its translation is CASSVTGGTSGRGTYNEQFF.

This chain uses TRBV29-1 with TRBJ2-3; D might be TRBD2 (6 bases). The germline V gene encodes CDR1 SQVTM and CDR2 ANQGSEA. CDR3 length: 14 residues. V lost 3 bases and J lost 6, with 16 bases in between. CDR3 amino acids: CSVEGIAVGDTQYF. The CDR3 DNA reads TGCAGCGTTGAGGGGATAGCGGTGGGGGATACGCAGTATTTT.

This clonotype was seen more than once but under ten times. The genes are TRBV4-3 and TRBJ2-1, with D uncertain. The CDR3 runs 18 residues. Trimming took 0 bases from V and 2 from J, leaving 17 bases between them. CDR1 is LGHNA and CDR2 is YSLEER in the germline V gene. The CDR3 DNA reads TGCGCCAGCAGCCAAGATACACGTGCTCGCTCTACCTACAATGAGCAGTTCTTC. As protein: CASSQDTRARSTYNEQFF.

The genes are TRBV7-2 and TRBJ1-2; D is undetermined. Between the trimmed V and J ends, which lost 1 base and 4 bases, there was a span of 10 bases. This CDR3 region has 14 residues. Germline CDR1 is SGHTA and CDR2 is FQGNSA. The CDR3 is CASSLGEGPYGYTF. The DNA of the CDR3 is TGTGCCAGCAGCTTAGGGGAAGGTCCCTATGGCTACACCTTC.

This clonotype has only a few counts. CDR3 region: CSVPSGGAGNSPLHF. CDR3 in DNA: TGCAGTGTTCCATCAGGGGGCGCGGGGAATTCACCCCTCCACTTT. The J gene is TRBJ1-6, the V gene TRBV20-1; 8 nucleotides align to TRBD1. V gave up 7 bases and J gave up 7 bases; unmatched junction bases: 12. The CDR3 is 15 residues long. Germline V gene data show CDR1 as DFQATT and CDR2 as SNEGSKA (reference sequence).

V and J are TRBV2 and TRBJ1-1; D call uncertain. The germline V and J ends were trimmed by 6 bases and 4 bases, with 9 bases remaining between them. Germline V gene sequence: CDR1 SNHLY, CDR2 FYNNEI. The length of the CDR3 is 12 residues. The CDR3 loop reads CASRWEGTEAFF. The CDR3, as DNA: TGTGCCAGCAGATGGGAGGGCACTGAAGCTTTCTTT. Based on the CDR3 plus reference TRBV2 and TRBJ1-1, the full variable domain is EPEVTQTPSHQVTQMGQEVILRCVPISNHLYFYWYRQILGQKVEFLVSFYNNEISEKSEIFDDQFSVERPDGSNFTLKIRSTKLEDSAMYFCASRWEGTEAFFGQGTRLTVV.

This clonotype was seen at least ten times. The rearrangement joins TRBV4-1 to TRBJ1-5, with D uncertain. V was shortened by 3 bases and J by 2 bases, with 14 bases between the two germline ends. Looked up from germline, CDR1 is MGHRA and CDR2 is YSYEKL. The CDR3 runs 16 residues. CDR3 residues: CASSQNTVLGNQPQHF. The CDR3 DNA follows: TGCGCCAGCAGCCAGAACACCGTACTAGGCAATCAGCCCCAGCATTTT.

This clonotype was detected many times. The genes are TRBV5-6 and TRBJ1-2; the D is unclear. Deletions cut 6 bases from V and 1 base from J, with 16 bases between. CDR3 length: 15 residues. In germline, CDR1 is SGHDT, CDR2 YYEEEE. The CDR3 coding sequence is TGTGCCAGCACGATGTTGTCAGCCAATAACTATGGCTACACCTTC. Residues: CASTMLSANNYGYTF. Based on the CDR3 plus reference TRBV5-6 and TRBJ1-2, the full variable domain is DAGVTQSPTHLIKTRGQQVTLRCSPKSGHDTVSWYQQALGQGPQFIFQYYEEEERQRGNFPDRFSGHQFPNYSSELNVNALLLGDSALYLCASTMLSANNYGYTFGSGTRLTVV.

A few counts support this clonotype. The chain couples TRBV6-2 or TRBV6-3 to TRBJ2-7, with a possible D match to TRBD2 (6 bases). The V gene lost 0 bases and the J gene lost 7 bases, with 19 bases spanning the gap. Germline V gene sequence: CDR1 MNHEY, CDR2 SVGEGT. The CDR3 totals 16 residues. The CDR3 nucleotides read TGTGCCAGCAGTTACTCGAGTAGCGGTGACAGAAGGGAGCAGTACTTC. Translated: CASSYSSSGDRREQYF.

The rearrangement uses TRBV28 and TRBJ1-5; D perhaps matches TRBD1 (6 bases). The CDR3 extends over 14 amino acids. Trimming pared 4 bases from V and 4 bases from J, leaving 11 bases between. CDR1 and CDR2 (germline): MDHEN, SYDVKM. DNA of the CDR3: TGTGCCAGCAGTTCTACACAGGGTAATCAGCCCCAGCATTTT. Translating gives CASSSTQGNQPQHF.

J is TRBJ1-2 and V is TRBV28; a possible D gene is TRBD1 (6 bases). The CDR3 has 13 residues. Per the germline V gene, CDR1 is MDHEN and CDR2 is SYDVKM. The V end lost 5 bases, the J end lost 1 base, and 8 bases lay between the germline ends. The CDR3 DNA is TGTGCCAGCAGTGTACAGGGTAACTATGGCTACACCTTC. Protein: CASSVQGNYGYTF.

This clonotype showed up just a few times. This chain connects TRBV6-5 to TRBJ2-7; either TRBD1 or TRBD2 may supply D (5 bases each). This CDR3 comprises 12 residues. The V and J ends lost 11 bases and 0 bases respectively, with 11 bases between them. Germline CDR1 is MNHEY and CDR2 is SVGAGI. The CDR3 DNA follows: TGTGCCCAGGAGGACAACTCCTACGAGCAGTACTTC. This translates into CAQEDNSYEQYF.

V is TRBV6-5 and J is TRBJ2-7; the match to TRBD1 covers 7 bases. CDR1 and CDR2 (germline): MNHEY, SVGAGI. The CDR3 has 14 amino acids. V shed 2 bases, J shed 2 bases, and the junction held 3 bases outside the gene matches. In DNA, the CDR3 is TGTGCCAGCAGTTACCGGGGACAGACCTACGAGCAGTACTTC. It translates to CASSYRGQTYEQYF.

This chain uses TRBV6-2 or TRBV6-3 with TRBJ1-2; D gene ambiguous. V lost 8 bases and J 5 bases, leaving 15 bases between the germline ends. Germline loops: CDR1 MNHEY, CDR2 SVGEGT. The CDR3 extends over 13 amino acids. The CDR3 DNA is TGTGCCAGCGGGTCCAAGTTCGGGTATGGCTACACCTTC. Its translation is CASGSKFGYGYTF.

At least ten counts were recorded for this clonotype. V usage is TRBV11-2 and J usage is TRBJ2-3, with 13 bases fitting TRBD2. Germline CDR1 and CDR2: SGHAT and FQNNGV. The CDR3 is made up of 19 amino acids. With V trimmed by 5 bases and J by 1 base, 12 bases remained unmatched. This CDR3 reads CASSPFLGLAGLGTDTQYF. The CDR3 DNA sequence: TGTGCCAGCAGCCCCTTCTTGGGACTAGCGGGGTTAGGCACAGATACGCAGTATTTT.

This clonotype was counted a few times. V and J are TRBV7-2 and TRBJ1-1, with a weak D call TRBD1 (6 bases). The CDR3 consists of 14 residues. Trimming removed 5 bases at V and 4 bases at J, with 14 bases between. Per the germline V gene, CDR1 is SGHTA and CDR2 is FQGNSA. Here the CDR3 DNA reads TGTGCCAGCAGCATACAGTTAGGGGGCACTGAAGCTTTCTTT. It translates to CASSIQLGGTEAFF. Looking up the rest from reference TRBV7-2 and TRBJ1-1 gives the full variable domain: GAGVSQSPSNKVTEKGKDVELRCDPISGHTALYWYRQSLGQGLEFLIYFQGNSAPDKSGLPSDRFSAERTGGSVSTLTIQRTQQEDSAVYLCASSIQLGGTEAFFGQGTRLTVV.

This clonotype occurred many times. The gene calls are TRBV29-1 and TRBJ2-3, with D unclear. The CDR3 has 12 amino acids. Between the trimmed V and J ends, which lost 5 bases and 1 base, there was a span of 7 bases. CDR1 SQVTM and CDR2 ANQGSEA come from the germline V gene. CDR3 loop: CSVHQGTDTQYF. The CDR3 DNA follows: TGCAGCGTTCACCAGGGCACAGATACGCAGTATTTT.

The chain joins TRBV4-3 to TRBJ1-2; D is undetermined. Trimming removed 1 base at V and 3 bases at J, with 12 bases between. From germline, CDR1 is LGHNA and CDR2 YSLEER. This CDR3 region has 15 residues. DNA for the CDR3: TGCGCCAGCAGCCAAGTAGGTGACCTTCACTATGGCTACACCTTC. It encodes CASSQVGDLHYGYTF.

This clonotype was found many times. This chain connects TRBV7-6 to TRBJ2-7, with D perhaps matching TRBD1 (5 bases). The CDR3 runs 15 residues. Germline lookup yields CDR1 SGHVS and CDR2 FNYEAQ. V lost 2 bases and J 2 bases, leaving 13 bases between the germline ends. CDR3 nucleotides: TGTGCCAGCAGCTTATGGGGCCAGGGCCCCTACGAGCAGTACTTC. Translation: CASSLWGQGPYEQYF.

This clonotype was seen only a few times. The rearrangement joins TRBV4-1 to TRBJ2-1; unclear D gene. V gave up 1 base and J gave up 9 bases, with 19 bases separating them. The CDR3 spans 16 residues. Per germline, CDR1 MGHRA and CDR2 YSYEKL. CDR3 nucleotide sequence: TGCGCCAGCAGCCAAGGTAGGACGTCGACTTTCAGTGAGCAGTTCTTC. As protein: CASSQGRTSTFSEQFF.

This clonotype has just a few counts. V and J are TRBV6-2 or TRBV6-3 and TRBJ2-5, with D maybe TRBD2 (5 bases). Germline V gives CDR1 MNHEY, CDR2 SVGEGT. CDR3 length: 14 residues. Trimming took off 6 bases at V and 7 bases at J, with 18 bases between the two ends. The CDR3 sequence is CASSGGGIEGTQYF. CDR3 nucleotide sequence: TGTGCCAGCAGCGGTGGTGGAATTGAGGGGACCCAGTACTTC.